A selection of T cell receptor beta chains follows, all from one sample in a study of blood T cell repertoires in COVID-19. The table came from immunoSEQ multiplex PCR; TCRdb's copy has only in-frame clones and leaves some out. Here the sample spans some 270,000 clones, about 90% being singletons. Sequenced input: PBMCs or T cells enriched from blood (not recorded which). Every receptor here comes from a woman in her forties who had been exposed to COVID-19. Each CDR3 is given with its conserved first and last residue. The D gene is left open where the match is weak. Clone size is not always given. Where it is, it says once, few, many or a class for expanded clones.

cdr3_aa cdr3_nt v_call clone_size d_call j_call
CASRQGATSTGELFF TGTGCCTCCCGACAGGGGGCTACTAGCACCGGGGAGCTGTTTTTT TRBV3-1/TRBV3-2 NA TRBD1 TRBJ2-2
CASSETQGHNSGNTIYF TGTGCCAGCTCAGAAACACAGGGACATAACTCTGGAAACACCATATATTTT TRBV18 NA NA TRBJ1-3
CATSNREIPGELFF TGTGCCACCAGCAACCGGGAGATACCCGGGGAGCTGTTTTTT TRBV24-1 NA NA TRBJ2-2
CASRPPGQGSYEQYF TGTGCCAGCAGACCTCCGGGACAGGGCTCCTACGAGCAGTACTTC TRBV6-2/TRBV6-3 NA TRBD1 TRBJ2-7
CASSRQGVRDTQYF TGTGCCAGCAGCAGACAGGGGGTTAGAGATACGCAGTATTTT TRBV7-2 NA TRBD1 TRBJ2-3
CASSQEVPGPIYGYTF TGTGCCAGCAGCCAAGAAGTGCCAGGGCCTATCTATGGCTACACCTTC TRBV3-1/TRBV3-2 once NA TRBJ1-2
CASSLMEGEKLFF TGTGCCAGCAGTTTGATGGAGGGGGAAAAACTGTTTTTT TRBV12-3/TRBV12-4 NA NA TRBJ1-4
CASSDRAGANVLTF TGTGCCAGCAGTGACCGAGCTGGGGCCAACGTCCTGACTTTC TRBV25-1 NA NA TRBJ2-6
CASRPQVQGNQPQHF TGTGCCAGCCGTCCCCAGGTTCAGGGCAATCAGCCCCAGCATTTT TRBV27 NA NA TRBJ1-5
CAWRAGKWMSSPLHF TGTGCTTGGAGGGCAGGGAAGTGGATGAGCTCACCCCTCCACTTT TRBV30 NA NA TRBJ1-6
CASSQTSGGAGDTQYF TGCGCCAGCAGCCAAACTAGCGGGGGGGCCGGAGATACGCAGTATTTT TRBV4-3 NA TRBD2 TRBJ2-3
CASSLLAGSYNEQFF TGTGCCAGCAGTCTCTTAGCGGGCTCCTACAATGAGCAGTTCTTC TRBV27 NA TRBD2 TRBJ2-1
CASSLWRVGGMNTEAFF TGTGCCAGCAGCTTGTGGAGAGTGGGGGGAATGAACACTGAAGCTTTCTTT TRBV13 NA NA TRBJ1-1
CASSIGQGVNYGYTF TGTGCCAGCAGTATCGGACAGGGGGTTAACTATGGCTACACCTTC TRBV27 NA TRBD1 TRBJ1-2
CAWSRQGAPVGYGYTF TGTGCCTGGAGTAGACAGGGGGCGCCGGTCGGCTATGGCTACACCTTC TRBV30 NA TRBD1 TRBJ1-2
CATSEQGVEAFF TGTGCCACCTCTGAGCAAGGAGTTGAAGCTTTCTTT TRBV24-1 NA NA TRBJ1-1
CASSPLWLAMKATDTQYF TGTGCCAGCAGCCCACTGTGGCTAGCAATGAAGGCCACAGATACGCAGTATTTT TRBV3-1/TRBV3-2 NA NA TRBJ2-3
CASSLGTLVRGTQYF TGTGCCAGCAGCTTGGGGACTCTAGTTCGGGGGACCCAGTACTTC TRBV5-6 NA NA TRBJ2-5
CASSSLAGGGGNEQFF TGTGCCAGCAGCTCCCTAGCGGGAGGTGGAGGCAATGAGCAGTTCTTC TRBV7-6 few TRBD2 TRBJ2-1
CASTDSIQPQHF TGTGCCAGCACCGACAGTATCCAGCCCCAGCATTTT TRBV28 NA NA TRBJ1-5
CASSLGSGLITDTQYF TGTGCCAGCAGCTTAGGTAGTGGTCTAATCACAGATACGCAGTATTTT TRBV7-2 once NA TRBJ2-3
CSVAGRGDLDYGYTF TGCAGCGTTGCGGGCAGGGGGGATTTGGACTATGGCTACACCTTC TRBV29-1 NA TRBD1 TRBJ1-2
CASSQGDRGRDGEQFF TGCGCCAGCAGCCAAGGAGACCGGGGGAGGGATGGTGAGCAGTTCTTC TRBV4-1 NA TRBD2 TRBJ2-1
CAWSVSPESTEAFF TGTGCCTGGAGTGTATCCCCTGAGAGCACTGAAGCTTTCTTT TRBV30 NA NA TRBJ1-1
CASSAPSRDTQYF TGTGCCAGCAGCGCTCCCTCTCGGGATACGCAGTATTTT TRBV25-1 NA NA TRBJ2-3
CASRLVPGGTQYF TGTGCCAGCAGACTCGTCCCCGGAGGGACCCAGTACTTC TRBV12-3/TRBV12-4 NA NA TRBJ2-5
CASSLGTAAGGSYEQYF TGCGCCAGCAGCCTCGGGACGGCCGCGGGGGGCTCCTACGAGCAGTACTTC TRBV4-1 NA TRBD2 TRBJ2-7
CASSPDRANTGELFF TGTGCCAGCAGCCCAGACAGGGCGAACACCGGGGAGCTGTTTTTT TRBV7-9 NA TRBD1 TRBJ2-2
CASSYSSAPSSDTQYF TGTGCCAGCAGTTACTCGAGTGCGCCCTCGTCGGATACGCAGTATTTT TRBV6-5 NA NA TRBJ2-3
CASQVDNSPLHF TGTGCCAGCCAGGTCGATAATTCACCCCTCCACTTT TRBV2 NA NA TRBJ1-6
CASSLFTSGGEQFF TGTGCCAGCAGCTTATTCACTAGCGGGGGTGAGCAGTTCTTC TRBV7-9 NA TRBD2 TRBJ2-1
CASSDLGGTGELFF TGTGCCAGCAGCGACCTGGGAGGAACCGGGGAGCTGTTTTTT TRBV5-1 many NA TRBJ2-2
CASSQETAVQEKLFF TGCGCCAGCAGCCAAGAAACCGCGGTCCAGGAAAAACTGTTTTTT TRBV4-1 NA NA TRBJ1-4
CASSLFRRAVDGYTF TGTGCCAGCAGCTTGTTTAGGAGGGCGGTGGATGGCTACACCTTC TRBV7-8 NA NA TRBJ1-2
CASSQERGLGSPLHF TGCGCCAGCAGCCAAGAGAGGGGGCTCGGTTCACCCCTCCACTTT TRBV4-3 NA TRBD1 TRBJ1-6
CASSDSSGYNEQFF TGTGCCAGCAGTGACTCCAGCGGGTACAATGAGCAGTTCTTC TRBV25-1 NA NA TRBJ2-1
CASSSPQDRGRTYGYTF TGTGCCAGTAGTTCGCCCCAAGACAGGGGGCGGACTTATGGCTACACCTTC TRBV19 NA TRBD1 TRBJ1-2
CASSIGTGDRGYTF TGTGCCAGTAGTATAGGGACAGGGGATCGTGGCTACACCTTC TRBV19 NA TRBD1 TRBJ1-2
CAISDTSSGRGDEQFF TGTGCCATCAGTGATACTTCTAGCGGGAGAGGCGATGAGCAGTTCTTC TRBV10-3 NA TRBD2 TRBJ2-1
CASSPRQGMSSGNTIYF TGTGCCAGCAGCCCTAGACAGGGGATGAGCTCTGGAAACACCATATATTTT TRBV7-2 NA TRBD1 TRBJ1-3
CASSDPGTEAFF TGTGCCAGCAGTGACCCGGGAACTGAAGCTTTCTTT TRBV6-4 NA NA TRBJ1-1
CASRAGGLAYEQYF TGTGCCAGCAGGGCGGGGGGATTGGCCTACGAGCAGTACTTC TRBV5-5 NA TRBD2 TRBJ2-7